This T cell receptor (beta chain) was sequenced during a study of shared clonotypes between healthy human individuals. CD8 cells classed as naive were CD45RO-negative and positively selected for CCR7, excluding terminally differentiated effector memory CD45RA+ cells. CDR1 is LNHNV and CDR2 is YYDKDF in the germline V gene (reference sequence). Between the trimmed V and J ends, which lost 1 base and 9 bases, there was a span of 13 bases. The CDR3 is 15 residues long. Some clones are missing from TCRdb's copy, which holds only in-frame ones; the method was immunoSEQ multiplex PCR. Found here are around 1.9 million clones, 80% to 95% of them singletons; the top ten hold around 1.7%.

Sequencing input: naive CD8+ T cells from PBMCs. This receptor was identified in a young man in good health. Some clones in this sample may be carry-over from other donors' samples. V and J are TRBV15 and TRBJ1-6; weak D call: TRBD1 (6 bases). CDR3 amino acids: CATSRGVRGASPLHF. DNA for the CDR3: TGTGCCACCAGCAGAGGGGTGAGGGGGGCTTCACCCCTCCACTTT.